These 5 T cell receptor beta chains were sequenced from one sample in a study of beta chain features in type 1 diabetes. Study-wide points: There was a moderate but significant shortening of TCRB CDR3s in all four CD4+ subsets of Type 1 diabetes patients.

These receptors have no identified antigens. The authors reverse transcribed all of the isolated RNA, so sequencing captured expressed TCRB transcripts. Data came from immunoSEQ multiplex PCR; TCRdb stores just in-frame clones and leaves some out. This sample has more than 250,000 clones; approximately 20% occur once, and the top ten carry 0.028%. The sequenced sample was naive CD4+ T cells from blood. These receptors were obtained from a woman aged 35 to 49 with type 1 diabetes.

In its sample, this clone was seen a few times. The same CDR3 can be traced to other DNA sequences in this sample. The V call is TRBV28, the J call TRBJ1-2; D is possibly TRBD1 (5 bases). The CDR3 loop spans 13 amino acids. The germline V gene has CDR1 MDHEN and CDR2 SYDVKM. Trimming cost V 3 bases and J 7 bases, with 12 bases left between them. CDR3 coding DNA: TGTGCCAGCAGTTTTGGGCAGGGCCGTGGCTACACCTTC. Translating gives CASSFGQGRGYTF.

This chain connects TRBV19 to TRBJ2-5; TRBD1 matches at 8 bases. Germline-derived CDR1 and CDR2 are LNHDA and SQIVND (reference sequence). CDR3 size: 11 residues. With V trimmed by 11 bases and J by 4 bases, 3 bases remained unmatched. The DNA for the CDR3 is TGTGCCTCAGGGGGCGGAGAGACCCAGTACTTC. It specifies CASGGGETQYF.

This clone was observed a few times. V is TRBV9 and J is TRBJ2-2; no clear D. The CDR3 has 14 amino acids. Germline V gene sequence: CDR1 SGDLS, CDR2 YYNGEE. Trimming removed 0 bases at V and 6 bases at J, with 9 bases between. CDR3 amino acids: CASSVGIMSGELFF. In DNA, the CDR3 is TGTGCCAGCAGCGTAGGTATAATGTCCGGGGAGCTGTTTTTT.

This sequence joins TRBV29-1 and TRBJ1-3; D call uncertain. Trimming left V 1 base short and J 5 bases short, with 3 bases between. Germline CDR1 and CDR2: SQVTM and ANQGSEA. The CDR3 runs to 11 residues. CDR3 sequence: CSVEARNTIYF. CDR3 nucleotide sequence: TGCAGCGTTGAAGCCAGAAACACCATATATTTT.

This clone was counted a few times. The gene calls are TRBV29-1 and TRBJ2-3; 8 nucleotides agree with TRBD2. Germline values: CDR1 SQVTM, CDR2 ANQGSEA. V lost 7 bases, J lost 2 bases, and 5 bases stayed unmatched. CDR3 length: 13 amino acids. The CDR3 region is CSAVAGFTDTQYF. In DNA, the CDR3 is TGCAGCGCGGTAGCGGGATTCACAGATACGCAGTATTTT.